The rows below give T cell receptor beta chains drawn from one sample of a study of blood T cell repertoires in COVID-19. Generated by immunoSEQ multiplex PCR, the TCRdb table keeps only in-frame clones and is missing some. The table includes a few hundred thousand clones, approximately 89% detected once. The sequencing input was peripheral blood. These receptors all come from a woman in her 30s with COVID-19, enrolled during active disease. Both conserved end residues are part of each CDR3. Each record gives: CDR3 length, V gene, J gene, clone size, CDR3 protein. Only some rows state a clone size, as once, few, many or a class for expanded clones.

length: 15; V: TRBV6-5; J: TRBJ1-2; size: -; CDR3: CASSFYREPNYGYTF
length: 14; V: TRBV27; J: TRBJ1-2; size: -; CDR3: CASSSHGSAGGYTF
length: 15; V: TRBV7-9; J: TRBJ2-5; size: -; CDR3: CASSLSREVLETQYF
length: 18; V: TRBV3-1/TRBV3-2; J: TRBJ2-5; size: -; CDR3: CASSQTHLPAYQGKTQYF
length: 17; V: TRBV13; J: TRBJ2-3; size: -; CDR3: CASSLTASGASTDTQYF
length: 13; V: TRBV5-5; J: TRBJ1-6; size: -; CDR3: CASSLQRTVPLHF
length: 13; V: TRBV2; J: TRBJ1-1; size: -; CDR3: CASSVEQGAEAFF
length: 13; V: TRBV16; J: TRBJ1-4; size: -; CDR3: CASSRGTGEKLFF
length: 16; V: TRBV7-9; J: TRBJ2-3; size: -; CDR3: CASSSGLAGGPGTQYF
length: 14; V: TRBV18; J: TRBJ1-5; size: many; CDR3: CATSPGQGNQPQHF
length: 13; V: TRBV5-1; J: TRBJ2-7; size: -; CDR3: CASSYGTNYEQYF
length: 15; V: TRBV5-1; J: TRBJ2-7; size: -; CDR3: CASSQGQGSSYEQYF
length: 13; V: TRBV19; J: TRBJ1-1; size: -; CDR3: CASTTGGNTEAFF
length: 13; V: TRBV5-8; J: TRBJ2-1; size: -; CDR3: CASSITGTFEQFF
length: 16; V: TRBV12-2; J: TRBJ1-3; size: -; CDR3: CASRFHRGSPGNTIYF
length: 14; V: TRBV27; J: TRBJ2-7; size: -; CDR3: CASSSRLAGIEQYF
length: 16; V: TRBV13; J: TRBJ2-2; size: -; CDR3: CASRSPSGNRTGELFF
length: 15; V: TRBV1; J: TRBJ1-1; size: -; CDR3: CTSSQGGRPNTEAFF
length: 14; V: TRBV10-3; J: TRBJ1-2; size: -; CDR3: CAISNTGGLYGYTF
length: 15; V: TRBV5-4; J: TRBJ1-2; size: -; CDR3: CASSRPGTGNYGYTF
length: 14; V: TRBV10-3; J: TRBJ2-5; size: -; CDR3: CAISEVSGEETQYF
length: 15; V: TRBV7-9; J: TRBJ2-7; size: -; CDR3: CASSLVLAGRHEQYF
length: 13; V: TRBV19; J: TRBJ1-6; size: once; CDR3: CASSTGGNSPLHF
length: 16; V: TRBV5-5; J: TRBJ1-3; size: -; CDR3: CASSLDFRGSGNTIYF
length: 16; V: TRBV6-2/TRBV6-3; J: TRBJ2-1; size: few; CDR3: CASSYSGSSGGYEQFF
length: 13; V: TRBV5-1; J: TRBJ1-1; size: -; CDR3: CASSFNGNTEAFF
length: 13; V: TRBV6-5; J: TRBJ1-1; size: -; CDR3: CASSYRQRTEAFF
length: 13; V: TRBV12-3/TRBV12-4; J: TRBJ1-1; size: -; CDR3: CASGGVENTEAFF
length: 18; V: TRBV27; J: TRBJ1-6; size: few; CDR3: CASSFSWGQGGHNSPLHF
length: 16; V: TRBV7-9; J: TRBJ2-7; size: -; CDR3: CASSVLSTGTPYEQYF
length: 15; V: TRBV7-2; J: TRBJ2-3; size: -; CDR3: CASSLGGGSSDTQYF
length: 15; V: TRBV2; J: TRBJ2-1; size: -; CDR3: CASSPDGSSYNEQFF
length: 14; V: TRBV2; J: TRBJ2-2; size: few; CDR3: CASKETGGSGELFF
length: 12; V: TRBV7-9; J: TRBJ1-5; size: -; CDR3: CASSPTGEPQHF
length: 16; V: TRBV5-6; J: TRBJ2-2; size: -; CDR3: CASSLGAGGQPGELFF
length: 13; V: TRBV6-4; J: TRBJ1-5; size: -; CDR3: CASSEQDRQPQHF
length: 16; V: TRBV5-4; J: TRBJ1-1; size: few; CDR3: CASSLSTTGGGGEAFF
length: 18; V: TRBV6-1; J: TRBJ2-3; size: -; CDR3: CASSERYSSGLHTDTQYF
length: 15; V: TRBV6-1; J: TRBJ2-2; size: -; CDR3: CASSEGLHYTGELFF
length: 13; V: TRBV27; J: TRBJ2-2; size: once; CDR3: CASSLWGEGELFF
length: 14; V: TRBV7-8; J: TRBJ1-1; size: -; CDR3: CASSNRQSRTEAFF
length: 14; V: TRBV5-1; J: TRBJ2-1; size: -; CDR3: CASSFQILGYEQFF
length: 14; V: TRBV7-9; J: TRBJ2-5; size: -; CDR3: CASTLGTVQETQYF
length: 15; V: TRBV4-1; J: TRBJ2-2; size: -; CDR3: CASKSRTGTTGELFF
length: 13; V: TRBV6-4; J: TRBJ2-3; size: -; CDR3: CASGTSARDTQYF
length: 14; V: TRBV29-1; J: TRBJ1-2; size: -; CDR3: CSVTGTGLFYGYTF
length: 14; V: TRBV6-5; J: TRBJ1-1; size: -; CDR3: CASSYGGMDTEAFF
length: 20; V: TRBV4-2; J: TRBJ1-5; size: -; CDR3: CASSQDSEQGAGYSNQPQHF
length: 15; V: TRBV5-4; J: TRBJ1-2; size: -; CDR3: CASSLVAGPYYGYTF
length: 15; V: TRBV3-1/TRBV3-2; J: TRBJ1-2; size: -; CDR3: CASSHPAQGARGYTF
length: 12; V: TRBV12-3/TRBV12-4; J: TRBJ2-5; size: -; CDR3: CASSNPRGTQYF
length: 13; V: TRBV6-5; J: TRBJ2-1; size: -; CDR3: CASSSAWGPEQFF